One and the same sample provided the 18 T cell receptor beta chains below, sequenced in a study of blood T cell repertoires in COVID-19. Clones were sequenced by immunoSEQ multiplex PCR, and TCRdb holds only the in-frame ones, with some missing. Of around 300,000 clones in the sample, roughly nine tenths were seen once. The sequencing input was PBMCs or T cells enriched from blood (not recorded which). The receptors come from a woman aged 18-30 years who had recovered from COVID-19.

V usage is TRBV7-9 and J usage is TRBJ1-1; D gene ambiguous. The CDR3 has 13 amino acids. V lost 1 base to trimming and J lost 4 bases, with 7 bases between them. Germline V gives CDR1 SEHNR, CDR2 FQNEAQ (reference sequence). CDR3 sequence reads: CASSLVAGTEAFF. The CDR3 DNA reads TGTGCCAGCAGCTTAGTGGCGGGCACTGAAGCTTTCTTT.

This chain connects TRBV5-4 to TRBJ1-2; possibly TRBD1 for D (6 bases). CDR3 length: 15 residues. Trimming took 2 bases from V and 2 from J, leaving 13 bases between them. The germline V gene has CDR1 SGHNT and CDR2 YYREEE (reference sequence). CDR3 DNA sequence: TGTGCCAGCAGCTTCTACAGGGCCGCAAACTATGGCTACACCTTC. It is translated as CASSFYRAANYGYTF.

V is TRBV18 and J is TRBJ2-3, with TRBD1 as a possible D gene (5 bases). The V end lost 4 bases, the J end lost 4 bases, and 6 bases lay between the germline ends. CDR1 and CDR2 from the germline V gene are KGHSH and LQKENI. The CDR3 loop spans 12 amino acids. The CDR3 protein is CASSQGADTQYF. DNA for the CDR3: TGTGCCAGCTCACAAGGGGCAGATACGCAGTATTTT.

This clone was seen just once. The rearrangement links TRBV28 to TRBJ1-3, with TRBD1 identical over 8 bases. Germline V gene sequence: CDR1 MDHEN, CDR2 SYDVKM. Losses at the gene ends were 4 bases for V and 9 bases for J; bases not matched to a gene: 5. This CDR3 is built from 13 residues. The CDR3 sequence is CASSSGQGGTIYF. CDR3 in DNA: TGTGCCAGCAGTTCAGGACAGGGTGGCACCATATATTTT.

The chain recombines TRBV27 with TRBJ1-6, with 9 nucleotides matching TRBD1. V lost 5 bases to trimming and J lost 9 bases; unmatched junction nucleotides: 11. Germline lookup yields CDR1 MNHEY and CDR2 SMNVEV (reference sequence). The CDR3 has 16 residues. As DNA, the CDR3 is TGTGCCAGCAGTGCAGCCCGGGACAGGGTGAGTTCACCCCTCCACTTT. Translation: CASSAARDRVSSPLHF.

The chain carries TRBV7-8 and TRBJ1-1, with D possibly being TRBD1 (6 bases). V lost 4 bases, J lost 0 bases, and 15 bases lay in between. Germline CDR1 is SGHVS and CDR2 is FQNEAQ. CDR3 length equals 16 residues. The CDR3 coding sequence is TGTGCCAGCAGCTCCTGGGGAGGGGGGATGAACACTGAAGCTTTCTTT. Translating it yields CASSSWGGGMNTEAFF.

CDR3 in amino acids: CASSQNRVSTEAFF. For the CDR3, the DNA is TGTGCCAGCAGCCAAAACAGGGTTAGCACTGAAGCTTTCTTT. The genes are TRBV14 and TRBJ1-1; weak D call: TRBD1 (6 bases). CDR3 size: 14 residues. Deletions cut 2 bases from V and 4 bases from J, with 11 bases between. The germline CDR1 and CDR2 sequences are SGHDN and FVKESK.

The rearrangement links TRBV6-5 to TRBJ1-2, with TRBD1 matching over 7 bases. V was pared by 4 bases and J by 4 bases, with 6 bases of the junction left unmatched. Germline CDR1 MNHEY, CDR2 SVGAGI. There are 14 residues in the CDR3. This CDR3 reads CASSSRDRVYGYTF. The CDR3 nucleotides are TGTGCCAGCAGTTCCCGGGACAGAGTCTATGGCTACACCTTC.

The V call is TRBV27, the J call TRBJ2-1; D is unresolved. The CDR3 length is 15 residues. V was clipped by 4 bases and J by 0 bases, with 10 bases between them. Per germline, CDR1 MNHEY and CDR2 SMNVEV (reference sequence). The CDR3 DNA reads TGTGCCAGCAGTTACGGCACAGCCTCCTACAATGAGCAGTTCTTC. Its protein product is CASSYGTASYNEQFF.

The rearrangement uses TRBV19 and TRBJ1-2, with D tentatively TRBD1 (5 bases). Germline V lookup: CDR1 LNHDA, CDR2 SQIVND (reference sequence). Trimming shortened V by 3 bases and J by 4 bases, and 9 bases separated the two germline ends. The CDR3 is 13 residues long. DNA of the CDR3: TGTGCCAGTAGTATTAAGGGGCCCTATGGCTACACCTTC. It encodes CASSIKGPYGYTF. Looking up the rest from reference TRBV19 and TRBJ1-2 gives the full variable domain: DGGITQSPKYLFRKEGQNVTLSCEQNLNHDAMYWYRQDPGQGLRLIYYSQIVNDFQKGDIAEGYSVSREKKESFPLTVTSAQKNPTAFYLCASSIKGPYGYTFGSGTRLTVV.

This clone has more than one count but fewer than ten. The CDR3 sequence: CASSLRQVYNSPLHF. In nucleotides, the CDR3 is TGTGCCAGCAGCTTGAGACAGGTGTATAATTCACCCCTCCACTTT. The chain recombines TRBV5-6 with TRBJ1-6; TRBD1 is a possible D gene (6 bases). The CDR3 has 15 residues. V lost 1 base and J lost 4, with 9 bases in between. Per the germline V gene, CDR1 is SGHDT and CDR2 is YYEEEE.

The chain employs TRBV27 and TRBJ1-4, with D perhaps matching TRBD1 (6 bases). V was pared by 4 bases and J by 7 bases, with 10 bases between. Germline V gives CDR1 MNHEY, CDR2 SMNVEV (reference sequence). CDR3 length: 13 amino acids. The chain's CDR3 is CASSWGLGEKLFF. CDR3 in DNA: TGTGCCAGCAGTTGGGGGCTAGGTGAAAAACTGTTTTTT.

The chain uses TRBV9 and TRBJ1-6; D gene uncertain. This CDR3 contains 13 residues. Between the trimmed V and J ends, which lost 3 bases and 7 bases, there was a span of 8 bases. The germline V gene encodes CDR1 SGDLS and CDR2 YYNGEE. The CDR3 coding sequence is TGTGCCAGCAGCGCCGTATTGAATTCACCCCTCCACTTT. Translation: CASSAVLNSPLHF.

CDR3 amino acids: CASSQDQGQPQHF. CDR3 bases: TGTGCCAGCAGCCAAGATCAGGGCCAGCCCCAGCATTTT. The chain links TRBV3-1 (or the pseudogene TRBV3-2) to TRBJ1-5; TRBD1 is a possible D gene (5 bases). The CDR3 loop spans 13 amino acids. Trimming left V 0 bases short and J 7 bases short, with 7 bases between. Germline loops: CDR1 LGHDT, CDR2 YNNKEL (reference sequence).

The chain recombines TRBV7-6 with TRBJ1-4, with a possible D match to TRBD1 (5 bases). The ends were cut back, 6 bases at V and 0 bases at J, with 14 bases in the middle. The CDR3 runs 16 residues. CDR1 and CDR2 (germline): SGHVS, FNYEAQ. CDR3: CASSPLSGATNEKLFF. In DNA form, the CDR3 reads TGTGCCAGCAGTCCGTTGTCGGGGGCAACTAATGAAAAACTGTTTTTT.

Here the CDR3 reads CASSELLRDGYTF. The CDR3 coding sequence is TGTGCCAGCAGTGAACTTTTGCGGGATGGCTACACCTTC. The V and J genes are TRBV6-1 and TRBJ1-2; no clear D gene. The CDR3 spans 13 residues. Germline V gene sequence: CDR1 MNHNS, CDR2 SASEGT. V lost 2 bases, J lost 6 bases, and 10 bases lay in between.

This clone was seen a single time. The chain carries TRBV7-9 and TRBJ1-5; 8 nucleotides align to TRBD1. This CDR3 contains 15 residues. CDR1 is SEHNR, CDR2 FQNEAQ, per germline (reference sequence). Trimming removed 4 bases from V and 7 bases from J; junction bases left unmatched: 9. The CDR3 loop is CASSSTDREGQPQHF. CDR3 in DNA: TGTGCCAGCAGCTCCACGGACAGGGAGGGCCAGCCCCAGCATTTT.

The chain has TRBV10-1 and TRBJ1-1; D gene unclear. V lost 9 bases to trimming and J lost 2 bases, with 13 bases between them. Germline loops: CDR1 WNHNN, CDR2 SYGVQD (reference sequence). CDR3 size: 13 residues. CDR3 sequence: CASQRQSNTEAFF. The DNA for the CDR3 is TGCGCCAGTCAGAGACAATCTAACACTGAAGCTTTCTTT.